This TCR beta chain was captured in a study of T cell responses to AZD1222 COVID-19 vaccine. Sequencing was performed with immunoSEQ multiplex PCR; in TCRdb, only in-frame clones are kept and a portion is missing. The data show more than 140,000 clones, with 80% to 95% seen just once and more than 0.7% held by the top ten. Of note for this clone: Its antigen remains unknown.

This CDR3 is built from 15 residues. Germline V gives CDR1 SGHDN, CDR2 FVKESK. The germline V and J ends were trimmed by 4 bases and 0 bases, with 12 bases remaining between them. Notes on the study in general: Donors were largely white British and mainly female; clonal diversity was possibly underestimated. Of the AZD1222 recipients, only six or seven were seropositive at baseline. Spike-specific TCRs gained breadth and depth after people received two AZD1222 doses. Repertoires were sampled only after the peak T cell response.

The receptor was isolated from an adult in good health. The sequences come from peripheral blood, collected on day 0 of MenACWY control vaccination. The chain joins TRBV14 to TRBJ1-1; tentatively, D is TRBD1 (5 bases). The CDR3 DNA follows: TGTGCCAGCAGCCCCGACAGTGGACTGAACACTGAAGCTTTCTTT. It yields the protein CASSPDSGLNTEAFF.